This TCR beta chain appears in the sequencing data of a study of vaccination and CD4 T cells after COVID-19. Turning to the study itself: Post-COVID samples were collected a median approximately 100 days following diagnosis, spanning 35 to 161. Treatment of control cultures consisted of a CEFX pool, an HIV-1 Nef pool, or no peptide. Points from the study as a whole: Median SARS-CoV-2-reactive clonotype numbers rose nonsignificantly, about 21 to 38.

With 10 bases removed from V and 6 bases from J, the gap between germline ends came to 15 bases. This CDR3 contains 12 residues. Looked up from germline, CDR1 is LNHDA and CDR2 is SQIVND (reference sequence). Turning to this clonotype: Antigen specificity is unknown.

The Oncomine TCR Beta short-read assay sequenced DNA from cultured CD4+ T cells. One entry per CDR3 protein results from TCRdb running MiXCR on the PCR reads. This sample yields some 26,000 distinct CDR3 sequences, of which about 61% are seen a single time; about 17% belongs to the top ten. Treatment denoted: approximately nine-day PBMC culture with coronavirus spike peptide pools or control peptides (ViraFEST assay). V is TRBV19 and J is TRBJ1-2, with D perhaps TRBD1 (6 bases). The clonotype comes from a human donor who received a COVID-19 vaccine. The input for sequencing was CD4+ T cells from blood, cultured in vitro, taken after SARS-CoV-2 vaccination. This CDR3 reads CATLGGGHGYTF. CDR3 in DNA: TGTGCCACACTGGGGGGGGGCCATGGCTACACCTTC.